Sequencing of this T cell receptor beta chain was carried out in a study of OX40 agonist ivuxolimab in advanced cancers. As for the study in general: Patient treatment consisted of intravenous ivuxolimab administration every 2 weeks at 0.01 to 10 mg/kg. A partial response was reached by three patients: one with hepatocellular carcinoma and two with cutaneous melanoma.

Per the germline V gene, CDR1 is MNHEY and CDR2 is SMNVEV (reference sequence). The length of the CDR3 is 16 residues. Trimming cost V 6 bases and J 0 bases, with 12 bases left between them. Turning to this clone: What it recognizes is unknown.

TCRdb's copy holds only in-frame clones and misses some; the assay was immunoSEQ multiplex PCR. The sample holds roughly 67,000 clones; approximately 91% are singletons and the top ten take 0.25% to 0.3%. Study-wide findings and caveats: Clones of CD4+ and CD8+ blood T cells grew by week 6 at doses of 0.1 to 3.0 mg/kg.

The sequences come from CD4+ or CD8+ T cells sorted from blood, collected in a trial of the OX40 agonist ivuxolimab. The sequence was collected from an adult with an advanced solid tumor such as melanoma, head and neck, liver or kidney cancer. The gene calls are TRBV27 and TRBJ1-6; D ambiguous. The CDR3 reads CASRLVASSYNSPLHF. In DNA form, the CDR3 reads TGTGCCAGCAGGCTAGTAGCTAGCTCCTATAATTCACCCCTCCACTTT.